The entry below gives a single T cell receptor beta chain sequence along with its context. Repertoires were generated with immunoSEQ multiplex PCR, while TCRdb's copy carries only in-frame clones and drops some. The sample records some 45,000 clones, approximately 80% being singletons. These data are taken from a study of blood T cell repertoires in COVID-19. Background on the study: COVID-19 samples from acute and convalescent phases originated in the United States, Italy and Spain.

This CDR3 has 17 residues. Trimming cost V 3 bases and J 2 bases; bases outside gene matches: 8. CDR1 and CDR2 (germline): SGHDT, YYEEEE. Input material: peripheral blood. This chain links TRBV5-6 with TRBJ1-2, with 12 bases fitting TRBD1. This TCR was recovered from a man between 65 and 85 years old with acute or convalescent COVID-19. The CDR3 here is CASSSPTGQGANYGYTF. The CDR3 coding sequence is TGTGCCAGCAGCTCCCCTACGGGACAGGGGGCGAACTATGGCTACACCTTC.